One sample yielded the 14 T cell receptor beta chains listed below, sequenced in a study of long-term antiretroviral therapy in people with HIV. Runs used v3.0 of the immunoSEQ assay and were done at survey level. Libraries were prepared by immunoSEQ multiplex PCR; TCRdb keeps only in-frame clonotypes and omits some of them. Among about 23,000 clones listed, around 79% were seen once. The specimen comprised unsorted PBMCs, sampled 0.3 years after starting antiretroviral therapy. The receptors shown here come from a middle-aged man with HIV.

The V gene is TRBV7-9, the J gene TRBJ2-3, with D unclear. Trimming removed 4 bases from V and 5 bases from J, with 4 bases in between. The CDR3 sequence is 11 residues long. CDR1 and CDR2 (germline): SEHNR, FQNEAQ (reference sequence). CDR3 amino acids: CASSSEDTQYF. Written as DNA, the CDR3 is TGTGCCAGCAGCTCCGAAGATACGCAGTATTTT. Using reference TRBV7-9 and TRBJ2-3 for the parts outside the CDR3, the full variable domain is DTGVSQNPRHKITKRGQNVTFRCDPISEHNRLYWYRQTLGQGPEFLTYFQNEAQLEKSRLLSDRFSAERPKGSFSTLEIQRTEQGDSAMYLCASSSEDTQYFGPGTRLTVL.

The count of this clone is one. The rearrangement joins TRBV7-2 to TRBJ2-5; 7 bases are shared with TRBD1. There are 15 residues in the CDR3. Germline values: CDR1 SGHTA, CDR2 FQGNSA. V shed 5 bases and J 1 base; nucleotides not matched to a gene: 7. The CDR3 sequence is CASSLSGTVQETQYF. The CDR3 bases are TGTGCCAGCAGCCTCAGTGGGACAGTCCAAGAGACCCAGTACTTC.

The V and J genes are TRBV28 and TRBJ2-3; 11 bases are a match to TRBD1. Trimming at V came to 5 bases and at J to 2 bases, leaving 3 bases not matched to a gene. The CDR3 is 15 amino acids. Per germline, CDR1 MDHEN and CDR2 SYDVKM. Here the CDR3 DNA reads TGTGCCAGCAGTCCTGGACAGGGGGCCACAGATACGCAGTATTTT. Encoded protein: CASSPGQGATDTQYF.

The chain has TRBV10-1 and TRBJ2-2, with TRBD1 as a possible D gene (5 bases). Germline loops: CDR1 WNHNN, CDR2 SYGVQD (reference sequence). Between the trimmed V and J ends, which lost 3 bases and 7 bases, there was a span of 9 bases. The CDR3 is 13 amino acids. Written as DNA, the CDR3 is TGCGCCAGCAGTGACCAGGGATTCGGGGAGCTGTTTTTT. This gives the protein CASSDQGFGELFF.

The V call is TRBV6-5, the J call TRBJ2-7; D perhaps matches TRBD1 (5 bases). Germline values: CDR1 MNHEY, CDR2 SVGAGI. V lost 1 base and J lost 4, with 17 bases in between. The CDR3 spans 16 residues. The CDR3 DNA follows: TGTGCCAGCAGTTACTTCGACAGAGGCCCAGCATACGAGCAGTACTTC. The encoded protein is CASSYFDRGPAYEQYF.

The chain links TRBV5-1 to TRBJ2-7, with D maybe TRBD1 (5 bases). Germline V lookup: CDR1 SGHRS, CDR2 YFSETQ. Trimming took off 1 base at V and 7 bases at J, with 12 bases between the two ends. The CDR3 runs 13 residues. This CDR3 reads CASSLLQGYEQYF. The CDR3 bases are TGCGCCAGCAGCTTGCTCCAGGGTTATGAGCAGTACTTC.

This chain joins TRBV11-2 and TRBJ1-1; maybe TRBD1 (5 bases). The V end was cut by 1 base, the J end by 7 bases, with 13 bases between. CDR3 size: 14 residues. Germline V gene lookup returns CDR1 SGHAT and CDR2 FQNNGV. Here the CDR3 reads CASSLVGGRIEAFF. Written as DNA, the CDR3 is TGTGCCAGCAGCTTAGTTGGGGGGAGGATTGAAGCTTTCTTT. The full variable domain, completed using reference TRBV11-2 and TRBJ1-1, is EAGVAQSPRYKIIEKRQSVAFWCNPISGHATLYWYQQILGQGPKLLIQFQNNGVVDDSQLPKDRFSAERLKGVDSTLKIQPAKLEDSAVYLCASSLVGGRIEAFFGQGTRLTVV.

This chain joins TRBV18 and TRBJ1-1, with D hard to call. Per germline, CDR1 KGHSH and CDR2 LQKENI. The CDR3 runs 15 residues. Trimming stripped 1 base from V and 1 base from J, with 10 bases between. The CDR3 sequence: CASSPLNLGNTEAFF. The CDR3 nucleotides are TGTGCCAGCTCACCACTAAATTTGGGGAACACTGAAGCTTTCTTT.

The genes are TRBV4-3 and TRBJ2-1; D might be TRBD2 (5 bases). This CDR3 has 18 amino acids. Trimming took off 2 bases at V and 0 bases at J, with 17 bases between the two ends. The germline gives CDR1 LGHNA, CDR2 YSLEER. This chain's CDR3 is CASSQLAEGSSSYNEQFF. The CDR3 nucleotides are TGCGCCAGCAGCCAACTTGCCGAAGGGAGCAGCTCCTACAATGAGCAGTTCTTC.

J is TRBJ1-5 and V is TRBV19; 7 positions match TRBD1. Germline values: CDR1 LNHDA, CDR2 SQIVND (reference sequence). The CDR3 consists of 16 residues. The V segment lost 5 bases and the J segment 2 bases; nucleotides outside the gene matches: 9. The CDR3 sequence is CASSAYDRARNQPQHF. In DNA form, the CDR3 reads TGTGCCAGTAGTGCTTATGACAGGGCTCGCAATCAGCCCCAGCATTTT.

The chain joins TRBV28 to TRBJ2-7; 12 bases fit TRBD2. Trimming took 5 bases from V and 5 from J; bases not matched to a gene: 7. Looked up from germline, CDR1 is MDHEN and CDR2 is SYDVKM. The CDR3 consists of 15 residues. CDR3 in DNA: TGTGCCAGCAGTCCGGCTAGCGGGGGGGCTAACGAGCAGTACTTC. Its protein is CASSPASGGANEQYF. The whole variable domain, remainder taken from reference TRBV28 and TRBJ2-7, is DVKVTQSSRYLVKRTGEKVFLECVQDMDHENMFWYRQDPGLGLRLIYFSYDVKMKEKGDIPEGYSVSREKKERFSLILESASTNQTSMYLCASSPASGGANEQYFGPGTRLTVT.

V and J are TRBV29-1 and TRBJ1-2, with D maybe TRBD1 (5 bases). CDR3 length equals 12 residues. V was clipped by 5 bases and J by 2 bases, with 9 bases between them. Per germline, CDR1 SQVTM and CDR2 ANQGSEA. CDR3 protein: CSVRTPNYGYTF. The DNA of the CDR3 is TGCAGCGTTCGGACACCCAACTATGGCTACACCTTC.

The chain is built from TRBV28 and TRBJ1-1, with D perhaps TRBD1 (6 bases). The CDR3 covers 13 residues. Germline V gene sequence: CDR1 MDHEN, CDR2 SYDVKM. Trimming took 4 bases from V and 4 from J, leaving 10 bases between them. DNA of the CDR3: TGTGCCAGCAGTTCAGGGGCGGGCACTGAAGCTTTCTTT. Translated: CASSSGAGTEAFF.

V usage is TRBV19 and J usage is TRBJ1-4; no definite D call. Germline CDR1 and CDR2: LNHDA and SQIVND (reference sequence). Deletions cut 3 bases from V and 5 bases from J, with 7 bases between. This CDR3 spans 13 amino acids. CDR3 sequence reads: CASSITANEKLFF. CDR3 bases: TGTGCCAGTAGTATTACGGCGAATGAAAAACTGTTTTTT.